This TCR beta chain was found in a study of cytomegalovirus exposure and HLA in healthy donors. Findings of the study overall: The classifier, whose performance was assessed in both the original and validation cohorts, reportedly diagnosed cytomegalovirus status with high specificity and sensitivity.

This CDR3 has 15 amino acids. Per the germline V gene, CDR1 is SGHTA and CDR2 is FQGTGA. Trimming cost V 5 bases and J 4 bases, with 16 bases left between them. The PCR was carried out with 60 Vbeta primers and 13 Jbeta primers. Libraries were prepared by immunoSEQ multiplex PCR; TCRdb keeps only in-frame clonotypes and omits some of them. The sample yields approximately 67,000 clones, 65% to 70% seen once. This clone was seen only a few times. As yet, its antigen is unknown. The sample comprised PBMCs. The chain links TRBV7-3 to TRBJ2-3; D is perhaps TRBD2 (5 bases). The clonotype originates from a woman younger than 45 in good health and CMV-seronegative. The CDR3 is CASSPGLSVSDTQYF. Written as DNA, the CDR3 is TGTGCCAGCAGCCCAGGACTCTCGGTATCAGATACGCAGTATTTT.